This T cell receptor (beta chain) originates from a study of control samples from healthy donors and cancer patients. There are 13 residues in the CDR3. The V gene end was trimmed by 6 bases and the J gene end by 7 bases; junction bases not matched to a gene: 5. Germline assignment: CDR1 MNHEY and CDR2 SVGAGI. The method was immunoSEQ multiplex PCR; TCRdb's version includes in-frame clones alone and lacks a portion of them. The sample consists of roughly 170,000 clones, approximately 86% of them appearing once. Material: blood. This chain uses TRBV6-5 with TRBJ2-1; 8 nucleotides align to TRBD2. The source is a woman in her 30s in good health. The CDR3 nucleotides are TGTGCCAGCAGGGGACTAGGCCGTAATGAGCAGTTCTTC. This gives the protein CASRGLGRNEQFF.